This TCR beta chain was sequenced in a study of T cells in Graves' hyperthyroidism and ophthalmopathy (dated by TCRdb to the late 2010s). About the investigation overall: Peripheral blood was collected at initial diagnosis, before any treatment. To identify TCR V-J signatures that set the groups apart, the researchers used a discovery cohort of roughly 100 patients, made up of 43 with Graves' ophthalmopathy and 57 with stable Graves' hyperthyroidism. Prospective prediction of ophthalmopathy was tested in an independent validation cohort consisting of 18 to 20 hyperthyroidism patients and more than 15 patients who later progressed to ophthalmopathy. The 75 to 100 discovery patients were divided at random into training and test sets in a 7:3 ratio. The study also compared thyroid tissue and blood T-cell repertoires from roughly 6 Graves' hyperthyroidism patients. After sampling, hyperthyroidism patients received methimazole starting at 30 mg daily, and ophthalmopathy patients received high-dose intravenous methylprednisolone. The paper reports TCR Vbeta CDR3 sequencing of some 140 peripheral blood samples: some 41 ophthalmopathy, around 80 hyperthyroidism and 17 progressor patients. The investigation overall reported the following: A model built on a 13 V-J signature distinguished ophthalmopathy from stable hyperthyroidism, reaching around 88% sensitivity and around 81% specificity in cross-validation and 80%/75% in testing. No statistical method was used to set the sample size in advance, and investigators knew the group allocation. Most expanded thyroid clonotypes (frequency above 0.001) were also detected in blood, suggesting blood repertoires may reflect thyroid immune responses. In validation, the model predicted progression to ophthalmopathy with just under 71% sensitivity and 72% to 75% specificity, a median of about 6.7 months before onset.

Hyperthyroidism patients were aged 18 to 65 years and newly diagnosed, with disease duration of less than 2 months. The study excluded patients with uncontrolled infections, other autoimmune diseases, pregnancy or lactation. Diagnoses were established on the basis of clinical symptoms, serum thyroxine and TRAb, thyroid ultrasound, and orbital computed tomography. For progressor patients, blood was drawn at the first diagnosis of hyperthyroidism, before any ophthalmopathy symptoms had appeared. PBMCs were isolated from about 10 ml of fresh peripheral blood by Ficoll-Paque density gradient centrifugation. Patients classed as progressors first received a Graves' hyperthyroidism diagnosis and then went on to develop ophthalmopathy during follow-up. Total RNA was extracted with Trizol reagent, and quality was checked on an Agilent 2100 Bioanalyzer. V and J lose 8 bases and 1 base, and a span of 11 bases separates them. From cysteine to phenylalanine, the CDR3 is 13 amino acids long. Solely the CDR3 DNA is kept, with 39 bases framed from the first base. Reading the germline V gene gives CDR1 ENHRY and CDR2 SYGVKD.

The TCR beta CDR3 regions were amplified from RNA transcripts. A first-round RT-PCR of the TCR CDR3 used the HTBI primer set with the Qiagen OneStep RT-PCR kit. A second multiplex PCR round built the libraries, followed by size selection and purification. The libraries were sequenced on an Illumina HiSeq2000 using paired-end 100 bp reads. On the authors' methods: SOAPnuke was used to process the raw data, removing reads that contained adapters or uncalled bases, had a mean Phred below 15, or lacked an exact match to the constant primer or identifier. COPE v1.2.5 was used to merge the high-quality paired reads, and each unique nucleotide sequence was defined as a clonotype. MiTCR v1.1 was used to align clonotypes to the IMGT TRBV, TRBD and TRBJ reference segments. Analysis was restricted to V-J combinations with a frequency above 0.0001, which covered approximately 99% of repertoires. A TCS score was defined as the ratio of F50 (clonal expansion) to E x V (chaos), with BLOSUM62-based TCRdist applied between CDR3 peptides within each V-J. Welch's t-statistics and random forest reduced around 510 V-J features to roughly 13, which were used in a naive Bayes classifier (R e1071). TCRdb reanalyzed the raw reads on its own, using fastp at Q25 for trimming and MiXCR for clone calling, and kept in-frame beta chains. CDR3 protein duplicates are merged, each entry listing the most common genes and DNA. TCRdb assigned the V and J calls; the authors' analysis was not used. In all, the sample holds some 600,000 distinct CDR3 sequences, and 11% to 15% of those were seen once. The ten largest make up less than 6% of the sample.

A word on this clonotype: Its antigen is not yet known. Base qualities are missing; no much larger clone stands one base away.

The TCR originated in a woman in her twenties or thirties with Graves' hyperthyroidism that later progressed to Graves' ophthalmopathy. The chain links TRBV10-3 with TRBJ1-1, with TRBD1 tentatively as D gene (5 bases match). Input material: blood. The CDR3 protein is CAIAPGGNTEAFF. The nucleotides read TGTGCCATCGCCCCCGGGGGGAACACTGAAGCTTTCTTT.